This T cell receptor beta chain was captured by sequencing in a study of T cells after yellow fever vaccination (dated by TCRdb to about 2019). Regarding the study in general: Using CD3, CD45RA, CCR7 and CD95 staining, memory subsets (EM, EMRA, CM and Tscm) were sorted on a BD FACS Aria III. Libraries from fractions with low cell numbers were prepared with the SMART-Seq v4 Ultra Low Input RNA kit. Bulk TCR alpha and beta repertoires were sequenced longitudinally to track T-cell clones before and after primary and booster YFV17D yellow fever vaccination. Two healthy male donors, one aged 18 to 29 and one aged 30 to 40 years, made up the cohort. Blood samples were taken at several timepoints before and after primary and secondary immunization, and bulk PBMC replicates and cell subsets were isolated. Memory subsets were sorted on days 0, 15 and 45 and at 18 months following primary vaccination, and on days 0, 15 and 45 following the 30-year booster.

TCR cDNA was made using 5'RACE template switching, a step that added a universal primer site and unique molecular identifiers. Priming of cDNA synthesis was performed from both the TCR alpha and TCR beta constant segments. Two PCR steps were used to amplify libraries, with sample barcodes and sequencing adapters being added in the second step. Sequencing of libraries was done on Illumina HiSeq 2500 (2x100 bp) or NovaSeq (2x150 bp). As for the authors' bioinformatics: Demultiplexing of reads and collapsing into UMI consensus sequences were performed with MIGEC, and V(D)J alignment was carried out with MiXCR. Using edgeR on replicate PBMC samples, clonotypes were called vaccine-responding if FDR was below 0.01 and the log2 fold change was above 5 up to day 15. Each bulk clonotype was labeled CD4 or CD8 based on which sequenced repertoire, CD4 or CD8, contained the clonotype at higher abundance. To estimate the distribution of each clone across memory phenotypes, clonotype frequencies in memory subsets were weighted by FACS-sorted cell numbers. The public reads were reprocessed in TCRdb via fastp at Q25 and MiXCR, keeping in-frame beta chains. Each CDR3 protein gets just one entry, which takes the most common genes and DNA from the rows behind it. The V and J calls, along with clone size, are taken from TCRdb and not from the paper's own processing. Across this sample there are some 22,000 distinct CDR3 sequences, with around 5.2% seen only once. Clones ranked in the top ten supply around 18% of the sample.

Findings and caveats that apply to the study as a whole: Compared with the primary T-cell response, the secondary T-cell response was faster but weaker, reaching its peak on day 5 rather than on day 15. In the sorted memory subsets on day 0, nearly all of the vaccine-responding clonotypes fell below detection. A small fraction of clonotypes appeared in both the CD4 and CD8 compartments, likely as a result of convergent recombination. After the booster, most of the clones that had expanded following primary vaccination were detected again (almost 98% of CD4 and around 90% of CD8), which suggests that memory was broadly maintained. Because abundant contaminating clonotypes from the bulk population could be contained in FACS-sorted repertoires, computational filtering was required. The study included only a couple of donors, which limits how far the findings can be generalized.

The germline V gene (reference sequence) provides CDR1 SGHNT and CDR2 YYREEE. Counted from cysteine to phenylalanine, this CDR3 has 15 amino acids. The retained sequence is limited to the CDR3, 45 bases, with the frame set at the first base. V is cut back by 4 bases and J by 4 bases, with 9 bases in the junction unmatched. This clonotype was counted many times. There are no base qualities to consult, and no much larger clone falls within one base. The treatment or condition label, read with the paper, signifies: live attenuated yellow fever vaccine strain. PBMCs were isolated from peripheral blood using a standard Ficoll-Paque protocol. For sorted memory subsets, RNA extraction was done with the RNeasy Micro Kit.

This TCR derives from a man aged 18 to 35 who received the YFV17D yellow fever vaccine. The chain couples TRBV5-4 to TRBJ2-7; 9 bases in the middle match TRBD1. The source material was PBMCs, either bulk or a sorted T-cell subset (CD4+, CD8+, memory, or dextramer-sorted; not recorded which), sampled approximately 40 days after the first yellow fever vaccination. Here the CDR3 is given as CASSLPGTGTYEQYF. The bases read TGTGCCAGCAGCCTACCTGGGACAGGGACATACGAGCAGTACTTC.